Given below is one TCR beta chain in context. Its antigen is currently unknown. The data are from a study of cytomegalovirus exposure and HLA in healthy donors. Study details: A later analysis reported the same platform for the roughly 120 validation repertoires and the roughly 700 first-cohort repertoires.

With 2 bases removed from V and 8 bases from J, the gap between germline ends came to 10 bases. The CDR3 extends over 13 amino acids. Germline assignment: CDR1 MNHEY and CDR2 SMNVEV (reference sequence). Regarding the study as a whole: Most TCR sequences were rare, but some public TCRs occurred in many donors.

Libraries were prepared by immunoSEQ multiplex PCR; TCRdb keeps only in-frame clonotypes and omits some of them. Of about 150,000 clones detected, approximately 91% appear once; the ten largest clones hold around 3.4%. This chain connects TRBV27 to TRBJ1-5; possible D gene TRBD1, 5 bases. The TCR sequence derives from a woman between 18 and 29 years old in good health and CMV-seropositive. The sample comprised PBMCs. CDR3 sequence reads: CASSLQGAEPQHF. The CDR3 DNA follows: TGTGCCAGCAGTTTACAAGGGGCTGAGCCCCAGCATTTT.